These 28 T cell receptor beta chains originate from one sample sequenced in a study of blood T cell repertoires in COVID-19. The repertoire was sequenced with immunoSEQ multiplex PCR; TCRdb's copy has only in-frame clones and lacks some. The sample includes 45,000 to 65,000 clones, about 86% of them seen just once. The specimen was peripheral blood. The receptor set was obtained from an elderly man with active COVID-19.

The chain links TRBV27 to TRBJ2-2; TRBD1 agrees at 10 bases. The length of the CDR3 is 16 residues. CDR1 and CDR2 (germline): MNHEY, SMNVEV (reference sequence). The junction had 11 bases not matched to a gene; V was cut back by 6 bases and J by 7 bases. Here the CDR3 DNA reads TGTGCCAGCAGCCGCCCGGACAGGGGGTTAAGCGGGGAGCTGTTTTTT. As protein: CASSRPDRGLSGELFF.

This clone appeared a single time. The J gene is TRBJ2-3, the V gene TRBV7-9, with 10 nucleotides matching TRBD2. Looked up from germline, CDR1 is SEHNR and CDR2 is FQNEAQ (reference sequence). V lost 4 bases, J lost 0 bases, and 13 bases stayed unmatched. CDR3 length: 19 amino acids. The CDR3 region has the DNA TGTGCCAGCAGCTCGCTCCACTGGACTAGCGGAGGGAGCACAGATACGCAGTATTTT. This sequence encodes CASSSLHWTSGGSTDTQYF.

This clone was counted at least ten times. The sample has other DNA sequences that encode this CDR3 too. This chain links TRBV19 with TRBJ2-7; 8 nucleotides align to TRBD2. Germline V lookup: CDR1 LNHDA, CDR2 SQIVND (reference sequence). The CDR3 extends over 19 amino acids. The V gene end was trimmed by 2 bases and the J gene end by 5 bases; junction bases not matched to a gene: 20. Here the CDR3 reads CASSISSRPGAGVLDEQYF. CDR3 bases: TGTGCCAGTAGTATATCGAGCCGGCCGGGAGCGGGAGTATTAGACGAGCAGTACTTC.

The chain links TRBV5-1 to TRBJ2-6; TRBD2 might be the D (5 bases). The CDR3 has 17 residues. With 4 bases removed from V and 1 base from J, the gap between germline ends came to 15 bases. Germline V gene lookup returns CDR1 SGHRS and CDR2 YFSETQ. CDR3 DNA: TGCGCCAGCAGCCAACGGGGTATCGTATCTGGGGCCAACGTCCTGACTTTC. Encoded protein: CASSQRGIVSGANVLTF.

V and J are TRBV5-6 and TRBJ1-1, with 10 bases that match TRBD1. The CDR3 is 14 amino acids. The junction had 5 bases not matched to a gene; V was cut back by 5 bases and J by 4 bases. Germline loops: CDR1 SGHDT, CDR2 YYEEEE. Here the CDR3 DNA reads TGTGCCAGCAGACCGACAGGGGGCGGCACTGAAGCTTTCTTT. It encodes CASRPTGGGTEAFF.

The genes are TRBV5-4 and TRBJ2-1; D is unresolved. The CDR3 contains 15 residues. V was clipped by 0 bases and J by 0 bases, with 7 bases between them. Germline V gene lookup returns CDR1 SGHNT and CDR2 YYREEE (reference sequence). The CDR3, as DNA: TGTGCCAGCAGCTTGGACTCCGGCTCCTACAATGAGCAGTTCTTC. This translates into CASSLDSGSYNEQFF.

The genes are TRBV4-1 and TRBJ1-2; perhaps TRBD1 as D (5 bases). Germline V CDR1 and CDR2: MGHRA, YSYEKL. V was cut by 0 bases and J by 7 bases, with 12 bases left in between. The CDR3 contains 14 residues. The chain's CDR3 is CASSQDRVGGGYTF. The CDR3 DNA reads as TGCGCCAGCAGCCAAGATCGTGTCGGGGGTGGCTACACCTTC.

The chain has TRBV4-3 and TRBJ2-1, with TRBD2 as a possible D gene (6 bases). With 1 base removed from V and 10 bases from J, the gap between germline ends came to 23 bases. Germline V gene sequence: CDR1 LGHNA, CDR2 YSLEER. The CDR3 has 17 amino acids. CDR3 bases: TGCGCCAGCAGCCAAGGCACCGGCAGGAGGGCCAATTACGAGCAGTTCTTC. Translating gives CASSQGTGRRANYEQFF.

This clone appeared once. The gene calls are TRBV19 and TRBJ2-7, with TRBD2 as a possible D gene (5 bases). The CDR3 covers 16 residues. The germline V and J ends were trimmed by 2 bases and 5 bases, with 19 bases remaining between them. CDR1 is LNHDA, CDR2 SQIVND, per germline (reference sequence). CDR3 amino acids: CASSIPPGNRLHEQYF. The DNA of the CDR3 is TGTGCCAGTAGTATACCCCCGGGGAACCGACTCCACGAGCAGTACTTC.

V is TRBV10-3 and J is TRBJ2-7; a possible D gene is TRBD1 (8 bases). The CDR3 length is 19 residues. The germline V gene encodes CDR1 ENHRY and CDR2 SYGVKD. V shed 0 bases and J shed 0 bases, with 21 bases lying between them. The DNA of the CDR3 is TGTGCCATCAGTGAGTCTGGGACAGGCAGCGGGACCGACTCCTACGAGCAGTACTTC. This translates into CAISESGTGSGTDSYEQYF.

The chain is built from TRBV10-1 and TRBJ2-3, with TRBD1 matching over 8 bases. The CDR3 totals 15 residues. V lost 3 bases to trimming and J lost 6 bases; unmatched junction nucleotides: 8. Germline V gives CDR1 WNHNN, CDR2 SYGVQD (reference sequence). The DNA of the CDR3 is TGCGCCAGCAGTGAAGCAGGGGGCGCAAGGGATACGCAGTATTTT. Protein sequence: CASSEAGGARDTQYF.

V usage is TRBV6-6 and J usage is TRBJ1-4; possibly TRBD1 for D (5 bases). The CDR3 totals 13 residues. Germline CDR1 reads MNHNY; CDR2 reads SVGAGI (reference sequence). Trimming pared 5 bases from V and 8 bases from J, leaving 12 bases between. The CDR3 sequence: CASSRTTGEKLFF. In DNA form, the CDR3 reads TGTGCCAGCAGTAGGACAACAGGAGAAAAACTGTTTTTT.

The chain employs TRBV4-2 and TRBJ2-7; 11 nucleotides agree with TRBD1. The V gene's germline CDR1 is LGHNA and CDR2 YNFKEQ. Trimming cost V 1 base and J 2 bases; bases outside gene matches: 4. CDR3 size: 16 residues. The CDR3 loop reads CASSQGRDRGTYEQYF. The DNA for the CDR3 is TGTGCCAGCAGCCAAGGGAGGGACAGGGGGACCTACGAGCAGTACTTC.

The J gene is TRBJ1-2, the V gene TRBV28; weak D call: TRBD1 (6 bases). The germline V gene has CDR1 MDHEN and CDR2 SYDVKM. V dropped 7 bases and J dropped 2 bases, with 26 bases sitting between them. The CDR3 is 18 residues long. CDR3 DNA: TGTGCCAGCACAGGGCGGGGGGCCAAAAGGGACGGAAACTATGGCTACACCTTC. Translating it yields CASTGRGAKRDGNYGYTF.

The CDR3 DNA sequence: TGTGCCAGCAGCCAAAGCGGGAGGACCGATGAGCAGTTCTTC. Amino acid sequence: CASSQSGRTDEQFF. V usage is TRBV6-5 and J usage is TRBJ2-1, with 9 nucleotides matching TRBD2. With V trimmed by 6 bases and J by 8 bases, 8 bases remained unmatched. Germline CDR1 MNHEY, CDR2 SVGAGI. The CDR3 length is 14 residues.

The chain links TRBV10-1 to TRBJ2-3; 9 bases are a match to TRBD2. CDR1 and CDR2 (germline): WNHNN, SYGVQD (reference sequence). Trimming cost V 8 bases and J 5 bases; bases outside gene matches: 8. The CDR3 contains 14 residues. This CDR3 reads CASSKAGGQDTQYF. The CDR3 DNA is TGCGCCAGCTCCAAAGCGGGAGGACAAGATACGCAGTATTTT.

The genes are TRBV3-1 (or the pseudogene TRBV3-2) and TRBJ2-7, with 8 bases that match TRBD2. Germline trimming cut 1 base from V and 2 bases from J; bases unmatched to any gene: 4. Germline CDR1 LGHDT, CDR2 YNNKEL (reference sequence). This CDR3 has 15 residues. DNA of the CDR3: TGTGCCAGCAGCCAAGCCAACGGGAGGGCCTACGAGCAGTACTTC. It codes for CASSQANGRAYEQYF.

V usage is TRBV6-6 and J usage is TRBJ2-2, with 11 bases that match TRBD1. This CDR3 contains 16 residues. With V trimmed by 6 bases and J by 6 bases, 9 bases remained unmatched. Per germline, CDR1 MNHNY and CDR2 SVGAGI (reference sequence). The CDR3 reads CASRTSGTGGAGELFF. The CDR3, as DNA: TGTGCCAGCAGAACCTCCGGGACAGGGGGGGCCGGGGAGCTGTTTTTT.

The genes are TRBV19 and TRBJ2-3; 7 bases match TRBD1. In germline, CDR1 is LNHDA, CDR2 SQIVND (reference sequence). The CDR3 length is 18 residues. With V trimmed by 6 bases and J by 0 bases, 15 bases remained unmatched. The CDR3 DNA is TGTGCCAGTAGCACCTCGGGATTAGGGGGCCAAAGCACAGATACGCAGTATTTT. This gives the protein CASSTSGLGGQSTDTQYF. Full variable domain (outside the CDR3, taken from reference TRBV19 and TRBJ2-3): DGGITQSPKYLFRKEGQNVTLSCEQNLNHDAMYWYRQDPGQGLRLIYYSQIVNDFQKGDIAEGYSVSREKKESFPLTVTSAQKNPTAFYLCASSTSGLGGQSTDTQYFGPGTRLTVL.

V and J are TRBV14 and TRBJ2-1; 7 nucleotides match TRBD1. Germline V lookup: CDR1 SGHDN, CDR2 FVKESK. The CDR3 is made up of 18 amino acids. Losses at the gene ends were 0 bases for V and 9 bases for J; bases not matched to a gene: 17. In nucleotides, the CDR3 is TGTGCCAGCAGCCAAGAGGGTGAGAGACAGGGAAAAGGGATTGAGCAGTTCTTC. Its protein product is CASSQEGERQGKGIEQFF.

This chain connects TRBV6-2 or TRBV6-3 to TRBJ2-7; 12 bases are shared with TRBD2. Germline V gene lookup returns CDR1 MNHEY and CDR2 SVGEGT. Trimming at V came to 0 bases and at J to 3 bases, leaving 9 bases not matched to a gene. CDR3 size: 18 residues. CDR3 coding DNA: TGTGCCAGCAGTTACTCCGTGCTAGCGGGAGGGAATTTCTACGAGCAGTACTTC. Translation gives CASSYSVLAGGNFYEQYF.

The gene calls are TRBV28 and TRBJ1-4, with a tentative D call TRBD1 (5 bases). CDR3 size: 16 residues. V was cut by 3 bases and J by 5 bases, with 16 bases left in between. Germline assignment: CDR1 MDHEN and CDR2 SYDVKM. CDR3 residues: CASSFAQGGGNEKLFF. CDR3 bases: TGTGCCAGCAGTTTTGCTCAGGGAGGTGGGAATGAAAAACTGTTTTTT.

The CDR3 protein is CASSARTGGDTQYF. CDR3 in DNA: TGTGCCAGCAGCGCCCGGACAGGGGGTGATACGCAGTATTTT. The chain carries TRBV7-9 and TRBJ2-3, with TRBD1 matching over 10 bases. CDR3 length: 14 residues. Germline V lookup: CDR1 SEHNR, CDR2 FQNEAQ (reference sequence). V trimming: 5 bases; J trimming: 6 bases; junction bases outside the gene matches: 5.

This chain uses TRBV15 with TRBJ2-7; the match to TRBD1 covers 9 bases. Germline V lookup: CDR1 LNHNV, CDR2 YYDKDF (reference sequence). The CDR3 has 16 amino acids. J was trimmed by 3 bases and V by 0 bases; bases with no gene match: 6. The DNA for the CDR3 is TGTGCCACCAGCAGAGATACACCGGGACAGGGCTACGAGCAGTACTTC. As protein: CATSRDTPGQGYEQYF.

Concerning this clone itself: An end of the junction does not agree with germline; a read error may underlie this. The J gene is TRBJ2-7, the V gene TRBV11-2, with D perhaps matching TRBD1 (6 bases). Germline V gene sequence: CDR1 SGHAT, CDR2 FQNNGV. This CDR3 has 13 amino acids. CDR3 coding DNA: TGTGCCAGCAGCAACACAGGGAACTACAAGCAGTACTTC. Its protein is CASSNTGNYKQYF.

The rearrangement uses TRBV11-2 and TRBJ2-1; TRBD2 matches at 9 bases. Trimming removed 0 bases from V and 10 bases from J; junction bases left unmatched: 7. Germline V lookup: CDR1 SGHAT, CDR2 FQNNGV. The CDR3 length is 15 residues. As DNA, the CDR3 is TGTGCCAGCAGCTTAGATCGCAACCTAGCGGGGGAGCAGTTCTTC. It encodes CASSLDRNLAGEQFF.

The rearrangement uses TRBV7-2 and TRBJ2-5; TRBD2 might be the D (7 bases). V lost 6 bases and J 5 bases, leaving 16 bases between the germline ends. The CDR3 is 14 amino acids. CDR1 SGHTA and CDR2 FQGNSA come from the germline V gene. The CDR3 is CASRARGLRETQYF. The CDR3 DNA follows: TGTGCCAGCAGGGCGCGGGGGCTACGGGAGACCCAGTACTTC.

The chain is built from TRBV13 and TRBJ2-1; tentatively, D is TRBD2 (5 bases). Germline V gene data show CDR1 as PRHDT and CDR2 as FYEKMQ (reference sequence). This CDR3 has 15 residues. With 1 base removed from V and 10 bases from J, the gap between germline ends came to 17 bases. Written as DNA, the CDR3 is TGTGCCAGCAGCTTAGTTGGGAGCCAGGCGAGAGAGCAGTTCTTC. This translates into CASSLVGSQAREQFF.